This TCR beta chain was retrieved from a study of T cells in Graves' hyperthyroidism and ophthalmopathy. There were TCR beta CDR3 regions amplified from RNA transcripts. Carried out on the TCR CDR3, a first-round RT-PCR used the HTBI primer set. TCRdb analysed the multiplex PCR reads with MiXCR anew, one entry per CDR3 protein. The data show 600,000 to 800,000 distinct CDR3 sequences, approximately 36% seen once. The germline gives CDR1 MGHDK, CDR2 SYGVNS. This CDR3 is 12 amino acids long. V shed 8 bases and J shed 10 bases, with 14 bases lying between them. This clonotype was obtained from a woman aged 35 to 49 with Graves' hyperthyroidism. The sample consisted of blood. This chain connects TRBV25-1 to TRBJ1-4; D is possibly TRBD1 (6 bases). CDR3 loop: CASSRGGGKLFF. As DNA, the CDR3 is TGTGCCAGCTCACGAGGGGGTGGAAAACTGTTTTTT.